This entry lists 18 T cell receptor beta chains sequenced from one sample in a study of T cells in Graves' hyperthyroidism and ophthalmopathy. Researchers amplified the TCR beta CDR3 regions from RNA transcripts. A first-round RT-PCR of the TCR CDR3 used the HTBI primer set. TCRdb analysed the multiplex PCR reads with MiXCR anew, one entry per CDR3 protein. The data show more than 500,000 distinct CDR3 sequences, with about 16% seen just once and 25% to 30% held by the top ten. The sample consisted of blood. The receptors stem from a woman aged 25 to 39 with Graves' ophthalmopathy.

Here the CDR3 reads CASSLQGGAGELFF. The CDR3 nucleotides are TGTGCCAGCAGCTTACAGGGAGGAGCCGGGGAGCTGTTTTTT. This chain joins TRBV7-2 and TRBJ2-2; tentative D call: TRBD2 (6 bases). The CDR3 length is 14 residues. V was trimmed by 2 bases and J by 6 bases, leaving 10 bases between them. Germline-derived CDR1 and CDR2 are SGHTA and FQGNSA.

This clonotype was observed at least ten times. The rearrangement uses TRBV3-1 and TRBJ2-5, with TRBD2 matching 10 bases. This CDR3 region has 17 residues. J lost 5 bases, V lost 7 bases, and 16 bases had no gene match. The germline gives CDR1 LGHDT, CDR2 YNNKEL (reference sequence). The DNA for the CDR3 is TGTGCCAGCACACCCCGGGGGCTAGCGGGAGAGGTGGAGACCCAGTACTTC. Its protein is CASTPRGLAGEVETQYF.

This clonotype showed up just a few times. J is TRBJ2-7 and V is TRBV6-1; TRBD2 aligns across 9 bases. V lost 6 bases to trimming and J lost 2 bases; unmatched junction nucleotides: 5. From germline, CDR1 is MNHNS and CDR2 SASEGT. This CDR3 has 14 residues. The CDR3 sequence is CASRGAGGTYEQYF. CDR3 bases: TGTGCCAGCAGGGGAGCGGGAGGTACCTACGAGCAGTACTTC.

The gene calls are TRBV7-9 and TRBJ1-3; D not resolved. The germline CDR1 and CDR2 sequences are SEHNR and FQNEAQ (reference sequence). The CDR3 contains 14 residues. Trimming stripped 5 bases from V and 0 bases from J, with 8 bases between. This chain's CDR3 is CASSPYNSGNTIYF. The CDR3 nucleotides read TGTGCCAGCAGCCCCTATAACTCTGGAAACACCATATATTTT.

This clonotype was seen a single time. At one boundary the junction diverges from the germline segment, which might be a read error. The rearrangement links TRBV6-1 to TRBJ2-2, with a tentative D call TRBD2 (5 bases). This CDR3 comprises 15 residues. The germline gives CDR1 MNHNS, CDR2 SASEGT. The CDR3 sequence: CASSEALLVTVELFF. The CDR3 bases are TGTGCCAGCAGTGAGGCCCTACTAGTAACCGTGGAGCTGTTTTTT.

This clonotype was found many times. The rearrangement links TRBV18 to TRBJ2-5, with TRBD2 matching over 7 bases. V lost 5 bases and J lost 4; bases outside the gene matches: 7. The CDR3 consists of 14 residues. Germline V gives CDR1 KGHSH, CDR2 LQKENI. The CDR3 sequence is CASSTGGSAETQYF. The CDR3 nucleotides are TGTGCCAGCTCAACGGGCGGGAGTGCAGAGACCCAGTACTTC.

This clonotype was counted at least ten times. This chain connects TRBV7-9 to TRBJ1-5, with D perhaps TRBD1 (5 bases). The CDR3 runs to 18 residues. The V gene lost 8 bases and the J gene lost 0 bases, with 23 bases spanning the gap. The germline V gene has CDR1 SEHNR and CDR2 FQNEAQ (reference sequence). The CDR3 region has the DNA TGTGCCAGCGGCAGAACGGGGCGATCCACCTATAGCAATCAGCCCCAGCATTTT. It codes for CASGRTGRSTYSNQPQHF.

The chain has TRBV6-2 or TRBV6-3 and TRBJ2-7, with D maybe TRBD2 (6 bases). The germline gives CDR1 MNHEY, CDR2 SVGEGT. V shed 2 bases and J shed 1 base, with 18 bases lying between them. This CDR3 contains 17 residues. CDR3 protein: CASSYGIIRERSYEQYF. The CDR3 DNA follows: TGTGCCAGCAGTTACGGCATCATACGGGAGAGATCCTACGAGCAGTACTTC.

This clonotype has ten or more counts. J is TRBJ2-2 and V is TRBV2; 8 bases line up with TRBD2. Trimming took 3 bases from V and 6 from J; bases not matched to a gene: 3. The CDR3 is 14 amino acids. Germline CDR1 SNHLY, CDR2 FYNNEI. CDR3 nucleotide sequence: TGTGCCAGCAGTGAGACTAGCGCGGCCGGGGAGCTGTTTTTT. This sequence encodes CASSETSAAGELFF.

The sample holds many counts of this clonotype. CDR3 sequence (DNA): TGCAGTGTGGTAGTGGGAACTGAAGCTTTCTTT. This sequence encodes CSVVVGTEAFF. This rearrangement joins TRBV20-1 to TRBJ1-1; D not resolved. Trimming removed 7 bases at V and 5 bases at J, with 11 bases between. Germline lookup yields CDR1 DFQATT and CDR2 SNEGSKA (reference sequence). The CDR3 has 11 amino acids.

This clonotype was observed many times. The chain carries TRBV12-3 or TRBV12-4 and TRBJ2-2; tentatively, D is TRBD2 (5 bases). V lost 10 bases, J lost 7 bases, and 16 bases lay in between. The CDR3 loop spans 13 amino acids. The CDR3 sequence is CATADLTGGELFF. CDR3 sequence (DNA): TGTGCCACCGCGGACTTGACGGGCGGGGAGCTGTTTTTT.

Turning to this clonotype: The junction departs from the called germline gene at one end, perhaps through a read error. The chain carries TRBV20-1 and TRBJ1-1, with D possibly TRBD1 on 5 matching bases. Germline V gives CDR1 DFQATT, CDR2 SNEGSKA (reference sequence). The CDR3 is 12 residues long. CDR3 in DNA: TGCAGTGCTAGAGTTGGGGCGCAGGATGTTCTCTTT. Translated: CSARVGAQDVLF.

This clonotype showed up many times. V usage is TRBV12-3 or TRBV12-4 and J usage is TRBJ1-3, with TRBD1 as a possible D gene (5 bases). V shed 6 bases and J shed 0 bases, with 18 bases lying between them. The CDR3 covers 17 residues. The CDR3 sequence: CASRADRAIGSGNTIYF. CDR3 nucleotides: TGTGCCAGCAGGGCCGACAGAGCGATTGGCTCTGGAAACACCATATATTTT.

This clonotype showed up many times. The chain combines TRBV12-3 or TRBV12-4 with TRBJ1-4; 10 bases match TRBD1. V trimming: 6 bases; J trimming: 13 bases; junction bases outside the gene matches: 8. The CDR3 loop spans 13 amino acids. Here the CDR3 reads CASRYGDRGVLFF. The CDR3 nucleotides are TGTGCCAGCAGATACGGGGACAGGGGAGTACTGTTTTTT.

This clonotype was observed many times. The chain joins TRBV4-2 to TRBJ1-2; 7 bases match TRBD1. The J segment lost 0 bases and the V segment lost 4 bases, leaving 5 bases of the junction unmatched. In germline, CDR1 is LGHNA, CDR2 YNFKEQ. CDR3 size: 15 residues. CDR3 loop: CASSPNRGSNYGYTF. DNA for the CDR3: TGTGCCAGCAGCCCTAACAGGGGATCTAACTATGGCTACACCTTC.

There are a few counts of this clonotype. The chain joins TRBV5-4 to TRBJ1-2, with 8 bases identical to TRBD1. The CDR3 has 16 amino acids. V trimming: 3 bases; J trimming: 4 bases; junction bases outside the gene matches: 11. Germline CDR1 is SGHNT and CDR2 is YYREEE (reference sequence). CDR3 in DNA: TGTGCCAGCAGCTCCCTAGACAGGGGCGGCTTCTATGGCTACACCTTC. Amino acids: CASSSLDRGGFYGYTF. The variable domain in full, with the rest retrieved from reference TRBV5-4 and TRBJ1-2, is ETGVTQSPTHLIKTRGQQVTLRCSSQSGHNTVSWYQQALGQGPQFIFQYYREEENGRGNFPPRFSGLQFPNYSSELNVNALELDDSALYLCASSSLDRGGFYGYTFGSGTRLTVV.

The chain links TRBV7-2 to TRBJ2-3; 11 nucleotides line up with TRBD2. With 6 bases clipped from V and 1 base from J, the junction kept 6 bases outside the gene matches. The CDR3 length is 16 residues. Germline V gives CDR1 SGHTA, CDR2 FQGNSA. CDR3 in DNA: TGTGCCAGCAGGTCGGGACTAGCGGCGCGCACAGATACGCAGTATTTT. Its translation is CASRSGLAARTDTQYF.

This clonotype was observed at least ten times. The rearrangement uses TRBV20-1 and TRBJ2-3; possibly TRBD2 for D (5 bases). V gave up 0 bases and J gave up 3 bases, with 13 bases separating them. Per germline, CDR1 DFQATT and CDR2 SNEGSKA (reference sequence). CDR3 length equals 15 residues. The CDR3 DNA is TGCAGTGCTAGAGATCAAGCGGACCCTACAGATACGCAGTATTTT. Translated, it gives CSARDQADPTDTQYF.